The present TCR beta chain was sequenced within a study of blood T cell repertoires in COVID-19. The CDR3 contains 14 residues. Germline V gene lookup returns CDR1 SGHDT and CDR2 YYEEEE. V lost 7 bases, J lost 0 bases, and 11 bases lay in between. Assay: immunoSEQ multiplex PCR; the TCRdb copy retains only in-frame clones and omits some. The sample holds 110,000 to 150,000 clones, roughly four fifths seen once. This receptor was obtained from a human donor in a cohort sampled during active COVID-19. The chain employs TRBV5-6 and TRBJ2-1, with D possibly TRBD2 on 6 matching bases. The sequencing input was peripheral blood. The CDR3 region is CASLGGVSYNEQFF. In DNA form, the CDR3 reads TGTGCCAGCCTAGGAGGGGTCTCCTACAATGAGCAGTTCTTC.